Listed here are 21 T cell receptor beta chains from one sample, sequenced in a study of control samples from healthy donors and cancer patients. Sequencing used immunoSEQ multiplex PCR; TCRdb keeps in-frame clones, though not all of them. The table lists roughly 95,000 clones, roughly nine tenths of them singletons. The sequencing sample was made of blood. The receptor source for this set is a woman aged 25-40 years in good health.

V is TRBV30 and J is TRBJ1-1; D unclear. V was pared by 4 bases and J by 2 bases, with 14 bases between. Germline V lookup: CDR1 GTSNPN, CDR2 SVGIG (reference sequence). This CDR3 is built from 14 residues. DNA of the CDR3: TGTGCCTGGATAGGGCACCTCATCAACACTGAAGCTTTCTTT. It yields the protein CAWIGHLINTEAFF.

The CDR3 is CASRLDRGRTEAFF. The CDR3 region has the DNA TGTGCCAGCAGATTGGACAGGGGGCGCACTGAAGCTTTCTTT. The chain employs TRBV28 and TRBJ1-1, with 11 positions matching TRBD1. J gave up 4 bases and V 6 bases, and 4 bases lay outside the gene matches. The CDR3 totals 14 residues. Germline CDR1 reads MDHEN; CDR2 reads SYDVKM.

The chain combines TRBV5-4 with TRBJ2-7; a weak D match, TRBD2 (5 bases). Germline loops: CDR1 SGHNT, CDR2 YYREEE (reference sequence). V was shortened by 0 bases and J by 2 bases, with 12 bases between the two germline ends. The CDR3 spans 15 residues. The CDR3 sequence: CASSLDPGSTYEQYF. In nucleotides, the CDR3 is TGTGCCAGCAGCTTGGACCCGGGGTCAACCTACGAGCAGTACTTC.

The gene calls are TRBV7-9 and TRBJ2-3; 8 bases match TRBD1. Germline-derived CDR1 and CDR2 are SEHNR and FQNEAQ (reference sequence). J lost 4 bases, V lost 8 bases, and 8 bases had no gene match. The CDR3 sequence is 14 residues long. The CDR3 region has the DNA TGTGCCAGCGGTCAGGGACAGGCGGCAGATACGCAGTATTTT. Its protein is CASGQGQAADTQYF.

Written as DNA, the CDR3 is TGTGCCAGCAGCCCAAGGGGCTCCTCTGGAAACACCATATATTTT. Protein product: CASSPRGSSGNTIYF. This chain joins TRBV7-9 and TRBJ1-3; weak D call: TRBD1 (5 bases). Germline CDR1 is SEHNR and CDR2 is FQNEAQ (reference sequence). Trimming took off 5 bases at V and 0 bases at J, with 11 bases between the two ends. CDR3 size: 15 residues.

This chain links TRBV30 with TRBJ1-2; the D gene is possibly TRBD1 (6 bases). Per the germline V gene, CDR1 is GTSNPN and CDR2 is SVGIG (reference sequence). V shed 8 bases and J shed 8 bases, with 12 bases lying between them. This CDR3 has 10 residues. This chain's CDR3 is CAANRVGYTF. In nucleotides, the CDR3 is TGTGCCGCCAACAGGGTCGGCTACACCTTC. Using reference TRBV30 and TRBJ1-2 for the parts outside the CDR3, the full variable domain is SQTIHQWPATLVQPVGSPLSLECTVEGTSNPNLYWYRQAAGRGLQLLFYSVGIGQISSEVPQNLSASRPQDRQFILSSKKLLLSDSGFYLCAANRVGYTFGSGTRLTVV.

The chain links TRBV7-2 to TRBJ1-2; 11 bases map to TRBD1. The CDR3 covers 14 residues. Germline CDR1 and CDR2: SGHTA and FQGNSA. V lost 5 bases to trimming and J lost 4 bases; unmatched junction nucleotides: 3. CDR3 in amino acids: CASSPDRGPYGYTF. The CDR3 nucleotides are TGTGCCAGCAGCCCGGACAGGGGGCCCTATGGCTACACCTTC. Drawing the rest from reference TRBV7-2 and TRBJ1-2, the complete variable domain is GAGVSQSPSNKVTEKGKDVELRCDPISGHTALYWYRQSLGQGLEFLIYFQGNSAPDKSGLPSDRFSAERTGGSVSTLTIQRTQQEDSAVYLCASSPDRGPYGYTFGSGTRLTVV.

J is TRBJ1-1 and V is TRBV12-3 or TRBV12-4; no clear D gene. This CDR3 contains 13 residues. Trimming cost V 7 bases and J 6 bases, with 15 bases left between them. This chain's CDR3 is CASTIFAGAEAFF. In DNA, the CDR3 is TGTGCCAGCACCATCTTCGCTGGGGCTGAAGCTTTCTTT.

The chain carries TRBV9 and TRBJ2-5; 8 nucleotides align to TRBD2. V was pared by 1 base and J by 5 bases, with 1 base of the junction left unmatched. The CDR3 loop spans 13 amino acids. The germline V gene encodes CDR1 SGDLS and CDR2 YYNGEE. This chain's CDR3 is CASSVPGGETQYF. In DNA form, the CDR3 reads TGTGCCAGCAGCGTACCGGGAGGGGAGACCCAGTACTTC.

The chain employs TRBV10-2 and TRBJ2-7; D not certain. Germline CDR1 WSHSY, CDR2 SAAADI. The CDR3 spans 13 residues. Trimming pared 6 bases from V and 3 bases from J, leaving 12 bases between. In DNA form, the CDR3 reads TGCGCCAGCAGCAGTCAGAAACACTACGAGCAGTACTTC. Protein product: CASSSQKHYEQYF.

The V gene is TRBV5-6, the J gene TRBJ2-7, with 12 bases fitting TRBD2. There are 17 residues in the CDR3. CDR1 is SGHDT, CDR2 YYEEEE, per germline. The V and J ends lost 2 bases and 1 base, in that order; junction bases with no gene match: 7. The CDR3, as DNA: TGTGCCAGCAGCTTTTTCAGGCTAGCGGGGGGGTCCTACGAGCAGTACTTC. This gives the protein CASSFFRLAGGSYEQYF.

The CDR3: CASSLTGMNTEAFF. The CDR3 nucleotides read TGCGCCAGCAGTTTGACAGGCATGAACACTGAAGCTTTCTTT. The chain has TRBV5-1 and TRBJ1-1, with D perhaps matching TRBD1 (6 bases). V lost 5 bases to trimming and J lost 0 bases, with 11 bases between them. Germline CDR1 is SGHRS and CDR2 is YFSETQ. The CDR3 spans 14 residues.

This clone has more than one count but fewer than ten. The chain joins TRBV5-4 to TRBJ1-4; the D is unclear. Germline values: CDR1 SGHNT, CDR2 YYREEE (reference sequence). The CDR3 sequence is 18 residues long. Trimming shortened V by 2 bases and J by 0 bases, and 17 bases separated the two germline ends. DNA of the CDR3: TGTGCCAGCAGCTTAAAGATCCCCCCCTATGCAACTAATGAAAAACTGTTTTTT. It encodes CASSLKIPPYATNEKLFF.

The chain carries TRBV11-2 and TRBJ1-1; D may be TRBD1 (5 bases). Looked up from germline, CDR1 is SGHAT and CDR2 is FQNNGV. Deletions cut 7 bases from V and 5 bases from J, with 17 bases between. This CDR3 contains 14 residues. The CDR3 sequence: CASTNPGRRTEAFF. CDR3 nucleotide sequence: TGTGCCAGCACCAATCCGGGGCGCAGGACTGAAGCTTTCTTT.

This chain uses TRBV18 with TRBJ1-4; D gene uncertain. Looked up from germline, CDR1 is KGHSH and CDR2 is LQKENI. The CDR3 is 14 amino acids. Trimming cost V 3 bases and J 6 bases, with 11 bases left between them. In DNA, the CDR3 is TGTGCCAGCTCACCGGTCCGGACGGATGAAAAACTGTTTTTT. As protein: CASSPVRTDEKLFF.

The chain recombines TRBV6-6 with TRBJ1-6; D is possibly TRBD1 (5 bases). Germline V CDR1 and CDR2: MNHNY, SVGAGI (reference sequence). The CDR3 totals 15 residues. The ends were cut back, 2 bases at V and 7 bases at J, with 12 bases in the middle. The CDR3 loop reads CASSYGGWGNSPLHF. In DNA, the CDR3 is TGTGCCAGCAGTTACGGAGGGTGGGGGAATTCACCCCTCCACTTT.

The J gene is TRBJ2-7, the V gene TRBV24-1; D perhaps matches TRBD1 (7 bases). Per the germline V gene, CDR1 is KGHDR and CDR2 is SFDVKD. This CDR3 contains 13 residues. Trimming took off 5 bases at V and 7 bases at J, with 14 bases between the two ends. CDR3 sequence reads: CATSVPGGREQYF. CDR3 bases: TGTGCCACCAGTGTTCCAGGGGGGAGGGAGCAGTACTTC.

This clone appeared once. The genes are TRBV3-1 (or the pseudogene TRBV3-2) and TRBJ2-1, with TRBD2 identical over 7 bases. Germline CDR1 reads LGHDT; CDR2 reads YNNKEL (reference sequence). The CDR3 runs 15 residues. The ends lost 4 bases at V and 1 base at J; junction bases unmatched: 4. CDR3: CASSRAGVSYNEQFF. CDR3 coding DNA: TGTGCCAGCAGCCGGGCGGGAGTGTCCTACAATGAGCAGTTCTTC.

CDR3 nucleotides: TGCGCCAGCATTGGACAGGGGAAGCAGTTCTTC. Translation: CASIGQGKQFF. The chain carries TRBV10-2 and TRBJ2-1, with 9 bases aligning to TRBD1. Trimming at V came to 7 bases and at J to 11 bases, leaving 3 bases not matched to a gene. The CDR3 runs to 11 residues. In germline, CDR1 is WSHSY, CDR2 SAAADI.

V usage is TRBV7-9 and J usage is TRBJ2-3; D is perhaps TRBD1 (5 bases). The germline V gene has CDR1 SEHNR and CDR2 FQNEAQ (reference sequence). The V gene lost 3 bases and the J gene lost 5 bases, with 9 bases spanning the gap. This CDR3 is 13 amino acids long. DNA of the CDR3: TGTGCCAGCAGCTTGGGGCGAGGAGATACGCAGTATTTT. This gives the protein CASSLGRGDTQYF.

This rearrangement joins TRBV30 to TRBJ2-2, with unresolved D. Germline values: CDR1 GTSNPN, CDR2 SVGIG (reference sequence). CDR3 size: 12 residues. V lost 0 bases to trimming and J lost 5 bases, with 4 bases between them. The CDR3 sequence is CAWSVLTGELFF. DNA for the CDR3: TGTGCCTGGAGTGTACTAACCGGGGAGCTGTTTTTT.